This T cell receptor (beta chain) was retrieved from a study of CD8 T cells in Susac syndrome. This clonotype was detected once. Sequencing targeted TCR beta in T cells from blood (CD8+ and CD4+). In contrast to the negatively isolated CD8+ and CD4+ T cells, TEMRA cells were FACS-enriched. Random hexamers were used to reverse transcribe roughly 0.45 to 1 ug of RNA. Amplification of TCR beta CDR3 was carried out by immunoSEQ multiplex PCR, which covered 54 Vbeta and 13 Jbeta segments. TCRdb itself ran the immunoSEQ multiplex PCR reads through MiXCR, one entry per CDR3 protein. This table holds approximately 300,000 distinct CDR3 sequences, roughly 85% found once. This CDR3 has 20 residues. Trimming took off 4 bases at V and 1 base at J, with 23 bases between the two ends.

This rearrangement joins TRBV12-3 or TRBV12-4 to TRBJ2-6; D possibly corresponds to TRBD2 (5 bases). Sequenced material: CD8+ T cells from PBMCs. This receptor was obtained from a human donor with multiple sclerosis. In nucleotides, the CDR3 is TGTGCCAGCAGTTCTTTAGTATCGGGGTCTTTACGATCTGGGGCCAACGTCCTGACTTTC. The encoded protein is CASSSLVSGSLRSGANVLTF.